This TCR beta chain is drawn from a study of blood T cell repertoires in COVID-19 (dated by TCRdb to 2018 to 2020). Regarding the study in general: The collaborator samples originated in the United States, Italy and Spain and spanned the acute and convalescent phases of COVID-19. The prospective study material was composed of cDNA or gDNA derived from T cells, B-cell-depleted T cells, or PBMCs. The dataset comprised deeply sampled blood TCRbeta repertoires from subjects exposed to, actively infected with, or recovered from COVID-19. The repertoires were released in a freely available public database meant as a resource for research on the immune response to SARS-CoV-2. The samples were drawn from the first 160 participants of the ongoing ImmuneRACE study and from more than 1,000 subjects provided by 6 global collaborators. Sample metadata almost always included a de-identified subject ID, COVID-19 status, age in years and sex. Where available, HLA class I and class II types were taken from metadata supplied by the sample provider and were not determined by assay-based typing.

The CDR3 covers 12 residues, taking in both the cysteine and the phenylalanine. Only CDR3 DNA remains: 36 bases, in frame from the first base. CDR1 LNHNV and CDR2 YYDKDF were looked up in the germline V gene (reference sequence). The junction shows trimming of 8 bases on V and 7 bases on J, plus 12 bases between the germline ends. Study-level results and caveats: The quantity of clinical and demographic metadata differed by source and by participant and was supplied without curation.

Each collaborating institution followed its own protocols to collect whole blood in K2EDTA tubes. For TCRbeta analysis, collaborators shipped samples as frozen whole blood, isolated PBMCs, or DNA extracted from either of those sample types. TCRbeta CDR3 regions were amplified from genomic DNA by means of the immunoSEQ Assay, a bias-controlled multiplex PCR. The authors processed their data as follows. Nucleated cell counts per sample were estimated from amplification of reference gene primers within the assay. Sequence reads were collapsed and filtered to measure the absolute abundance of every unique TCRbeta CDR3 rearrangement. Productive Simpson clonality was computed per sample as the square root of Simpson's diversity index over productive rearrangements. TCRdb carries this immuneACCESS record with in-frame sequences only. Its versions omit some clonotypes, under half of them owing to an unresolved V gene in the studies checked, with the rest unexplained. V, J and clone size are taken as reported in that table, and D and trimming were inferred from the DNA itself. The sample table contains 400,000 to 550,000 clones; only one count was recorded for roughly 91% of them. Around 4.5% of the sample comes from the top ten.

Concerning this clone itself: Its antigen remains undetermined. Within one base of it there is no much larger clone, and no base qualities were kept.

Here the chain combines TRBV15 and TRBJ1-5; TRBD1 is possibly the D segment (5 matching bases). This sequence originates from a woman in her twenties or thirties with acute or convalescent COVID-19. Specimen: peripheral blood. The CDR3 here reads CATSLGGQPQHF. The DNA is as follows: TGTGCCACCTCTCTTGGGGGGCAGCCCCAGCATTTT.